One TCR beta chain is described in this entry. Its cognate antigen is unknown. The sample comes from a study of response to subunit inactivated influenza vaccine. V trimming: 10 bases; J trimming: 0 bases; junction bases outside the gene matches: 7. CDR1 is ENHRY, CDR2 SYGVKD, per germline. The CDR3 is made up of 15 amino acids. One entry per CDR3 protein, called by TCRdb with MiXCR from the RT-PCR reads. Here the sample spans over 150,000 distinct CDR3 sequences, about 10% being singletons. General study results and limits: Few additional T cells are recruited per seasonal influenza vaccination, authors suggested.

The origin of this receptor is a man aged 45 to 70 who received an inactivated influenza vaccine. The input for sequencing was CD8+ T cells sorted from PBMCs, taken approximately 25 months after vaccination. The rearrangement uses TRBV10-3 and TRBJ1-2, with 11 nucleotides matching TRBD1. The CDR3 protein is CATGTGGLANYGYTF. The DNA of the CDR3 is TGTGCCACCGGGACAGGGGGTTTAGCTAACTATGGCTACACCTTC.